What follows are 10 T cell receptor beta chains derived from one specimen sequenced in a study of shared clonotypes between healthy human individuals. Repertoires were generated with immunoSEQ multiplex PCR, while TCRdb's copy carries only in-frame clones and drops some. The sample records a few million clones, 85% to 95% being singletons. The sample taken for sequencing was naive CD4+ T cells from PBMCs. Subset of the sample: CD45RA+ positively selected. These receptors were collected from a man between 18 and 35 years old in good health. Some clones in this sample may be carry-over from other donors' samples.

The chain couples TRBV7-9 to TRBJ1-4; weak D call: TRBD1 (5 bases). CDR1 and CDR2 from the germline V gene are SEHNR and FQNEAQ (reference sequence). Trimming took off 5 bases at V and 7 bases at J, with 20 bases between the two ends. The CDR3 is 16 amino acids. The CDR3 nucleotides are TGTGCCAGCAGCACCGACCAGGCAGAGGGGCGTGAAAAACTGTTTTTT. Translating it yields CASSTDQAEGREKLFF.

The rearrangement links TRBV30 to TRBJ2-1, with 8 bases lining up with TRBD2. The CDR3 consists of 14 residues. From germline, CDR1 is GTSNPN and CDR2 SVGIG (reference sequence). V was pared by 5 bases and J by 4 bases, with 7 bases of the junction left unmatched. CDR3 in amino acids: CAWGFTSGYNEQFF. The CDR3 coding sequence is TGTGCCTGGGGTTTTACTAGCGGATACAATGAGCAGTTCTTC.

DNA of the CDR3: TGTGCCAGCAGTGAGGAGCGGGAGGGCATAGAGACCCAGTACTTC. This gives the protein CASSEEREGIETQYF. V usage is TRBV2 and J usage is TRBJ2-5, with 10 bases lining up with TRBD2. Per the germline V gene, CDR1 is SNHLY and CDR2 is FYNNEI. The length of the CDR3 is 15 residues. J gave up 4 bases and V 3 bases, and 5 bases lay outside the gene matches. Based on the CDR3 plus reference TRBV2 and TRBJ2-5, the full variable domain is EPEVTQTPSHQVTQMGQEVILRCVPISNHLYFYWYRQILGQKVEFLVSFYNNEISEKSEIFDDQFSVERPDGSNFTLKIRSTKLEDSAMYFCASSEEREGIETQYFGPGTRLLVL.

The genes are TRBV19 and TRBJ2-4; 9 positions agree with TRBD1. The CDR3 sequence is 15 residues long. V was pared by 11 bases and J by 1 base, with 9 bases of the junction left unmatched. Per germline, CDR1 LNHDA and CDR2 SQIVND (reference sequence). CDR3 amino acids: CAGDRGGLAKNIQYF. Here the CDR3 DNA reads TGTGCCGGAGACAGGGGGGGTTTGGCCAAAAACATTCAGTACTTC.

Only one count was recorded for this clone. The J gene is TRBJ2-7, the V gene TRBV9; D is undetermined. Germline V CDR1 and CDR2: SGDLS, YYNGEE. The germline V and J ends were trimmed by 0 bases and 2 bases, with 12 bases remaining between them. The CDR3 extends over 15 amino acids. The chain's CDR3 is CASSVGLDLTYEQYF. The CDR3 bases are TGTGCCAGCAGCGTAGGCCTAGATCTCACCTACGAGCAGTACTTC.

J is TRBJ2-5 and V is TRBV27, with TRBD2 identical over 9 bases. The CDR3 runs to 16 residues. CDR1 MNHEY and CDR2 SMNVEV come from the germline V gene (reference sequence). After removal of 3 bases from V and 1 base from J, the junction contained 6 bases not matched to a gene. In nucleotides, the CDR3 is TGTGCCAGCAGTTTGAATCCTAGCGGGACCCAAGAGACCCAGTACTTC. It is translated as CASSLNPSGTQETQYF.

The chain couples TRBV2 to TRBJ2-5, with 10 bases matching TRBD1. The length of the CDR3 is 15 residues. The V gene end was trimmed by 5 bases and the J gene end by 5 bases; junction bases not matched to a gene: 8. Germline CDR1 reads SNHLY; CDR2 reads FYNNEI. This chain's CDR3 is CASSSGTGVGETQYF. The CDR3 DNA reads as TGTGCCAGCAGTTCCGGGACAGGGGTTGGGGAGACCCAGTACTTC.

This chain uses TRBV7-3 with TRBJ2-3; D is unclear. V lost 5 bases and J lost 4, with 16 bases in between. The CDR3 extends over 15 amino acids. Germline CDR1 and CDR2: SGHTA and FQGTGA. This chain's CDR3 is CASSLGPWPSDTQYF. DNA for the CDR3: TGTGCCAGCAGCCTGGGCCCTTGGCCATCAGATACGCAGTATTTT.

This rearrangement joins TRBV7-2 to TRBJ2-3; possible D gene TRBD1, 6 bases. V was trimmed by 5 bases and J by 0 bases, leaving 12 bases between them. This CDR3 comprises 15 residues. Germline CDR1 reads SGHTA; CDR2 reads FQGNSA. The CDR3: CASSAGAPSTDTQYF. CDR3 bases: TGTGCCAGCAGCGCAGGGGCCCCTAGCACAGATACGCAGTATTTT.

The genes are TRBV6-5 and TRBJ2-7, with a tentative D call TRBD1 (6 bases). The germline CDR1 and CDR2 sequences are MNHEY and SVGAGI. Trimming removed 6 bases at V and 3 bases at J, with 12 bases between. The CDR3 loop spans 13 amino acids. CDR3 region: CASRDSLVYEQYF. DNA for the CDR3: TGTGCCAGCAGGGACAGTTTGGTCTACGAGCAGTACTTC.